This entry is about one T cell receptor beta chain. Its target is not known. The data stem from a study of T cells expressing NK-cell markers. In the study overall: Sequencing of TCR beta repertoires drew on sorted CD3+CD56+NKG2C+, CD3+CD56+NKG2C- and CD3+CD56-NKG2C+ T cells.

TCRdb re-analyzed the 5' RACE reads; it lists each CDR3 protein once, without DNA. The sample data list more than 90,000 distinct CDR3 sequences. This CDR3 region has 15 residues. Germline CDR1 reads SGHVS; CDR2 reads FQNEAQ. General study results and limits: NKG2C+ dominant clonotypes from roughly 6 donors made up about 1.0-7.5% of CD8+ T cells. The study did not resolve the HCMV specificity of expanded NKG2C+ T cell clones.

V is TRBV7-8 and J is TRBJ2-1; TCRdb lists TRBD2, though no DNA is available to test this call. The clonotype originates from a woman between 18 and 70 years old in good health. The specimen was blood T cells: a sorted CD56 or NKG2C T cell subset, CD4+ or CD8+ T cells, or bulk PBMC T cells (not recorded which). CDR3 sequence reads: CASSALAGAHNEQFF.